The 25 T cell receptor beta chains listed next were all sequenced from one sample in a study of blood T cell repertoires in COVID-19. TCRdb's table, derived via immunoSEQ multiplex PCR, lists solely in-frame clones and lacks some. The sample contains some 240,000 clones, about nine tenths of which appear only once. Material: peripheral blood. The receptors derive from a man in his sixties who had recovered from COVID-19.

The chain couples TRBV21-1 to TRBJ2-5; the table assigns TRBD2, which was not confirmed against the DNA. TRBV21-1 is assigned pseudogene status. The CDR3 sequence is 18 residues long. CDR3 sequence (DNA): TGTGCCAGCAGCAAGCAACTAAGGAGCGGGGGGCGCCAAGAGACCCAGTACTTC. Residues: CASSKQLRSGGRQETQYF.

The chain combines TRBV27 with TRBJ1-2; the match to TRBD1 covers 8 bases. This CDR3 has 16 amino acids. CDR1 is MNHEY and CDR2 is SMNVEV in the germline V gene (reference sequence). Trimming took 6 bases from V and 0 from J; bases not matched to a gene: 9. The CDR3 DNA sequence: TGTGCCAGCAGCCCCGGGACAGGAAGCCCTAACTATGGCTACACCTTC. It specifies CASSPGTGSPNYGYTF.

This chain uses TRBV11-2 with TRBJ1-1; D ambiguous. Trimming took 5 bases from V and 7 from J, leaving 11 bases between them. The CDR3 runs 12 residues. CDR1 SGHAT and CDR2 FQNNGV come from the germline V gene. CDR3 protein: CASSKTVFEAFF. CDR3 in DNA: TGTGCCAGCAGCAAAACAGTCTTTGAAGCTTTCTTT.

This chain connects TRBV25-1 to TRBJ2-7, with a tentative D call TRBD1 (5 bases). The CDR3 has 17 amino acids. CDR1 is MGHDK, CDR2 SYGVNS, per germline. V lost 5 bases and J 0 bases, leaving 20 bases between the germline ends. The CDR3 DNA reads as TGTGCCAGCAGTTGGTTAGGACATACCCAGAGCTCCTACGAGCAGTACTTC. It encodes CASSWLGHTQSSYEQYF.

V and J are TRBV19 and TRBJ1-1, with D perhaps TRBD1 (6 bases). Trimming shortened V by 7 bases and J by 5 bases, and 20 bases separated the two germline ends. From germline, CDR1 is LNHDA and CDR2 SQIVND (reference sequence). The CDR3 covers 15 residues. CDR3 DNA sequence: TGTGCCAGTACCTCAGACTGGGGGCAGTTTACTGAAGCTTTCTTT. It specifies CASTSDWGQFTEAFF.

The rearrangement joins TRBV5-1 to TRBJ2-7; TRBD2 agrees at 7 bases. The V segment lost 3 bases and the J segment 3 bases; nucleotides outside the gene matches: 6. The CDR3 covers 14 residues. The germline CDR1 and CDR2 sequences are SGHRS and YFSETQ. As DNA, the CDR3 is TGCGCCAGCAGCTGGGAGGGGATCTTCTACGAGCAGTACTTC. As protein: CASSWEGIFYEQYF.

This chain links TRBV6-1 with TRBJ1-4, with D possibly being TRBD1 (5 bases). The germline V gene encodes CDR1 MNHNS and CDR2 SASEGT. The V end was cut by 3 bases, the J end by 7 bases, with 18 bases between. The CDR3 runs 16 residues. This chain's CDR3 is CASSDVRGPEGEKLFF. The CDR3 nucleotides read TGTGCCAGCAGTGACGTAAGGGGACCGGAGGGTGAAAAACTGTTTTTT.

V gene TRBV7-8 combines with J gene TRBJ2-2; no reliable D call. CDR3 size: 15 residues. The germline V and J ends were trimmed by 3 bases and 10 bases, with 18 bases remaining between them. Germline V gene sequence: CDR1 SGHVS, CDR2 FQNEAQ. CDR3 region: CASSFSVPPDLELFF. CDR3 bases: TGTGCCAGCAGCTTTTCGGTCCCTCCAGACTTGGAGCTGTTTTTT.

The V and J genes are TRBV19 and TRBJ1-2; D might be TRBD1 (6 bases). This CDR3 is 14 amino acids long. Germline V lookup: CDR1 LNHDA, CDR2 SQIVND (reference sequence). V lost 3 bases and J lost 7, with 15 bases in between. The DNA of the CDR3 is TGTGCCAGTAGTATGGACAGATTGACGGCTGGCTACACCTTC. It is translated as CASSMDRLTAGYTF.

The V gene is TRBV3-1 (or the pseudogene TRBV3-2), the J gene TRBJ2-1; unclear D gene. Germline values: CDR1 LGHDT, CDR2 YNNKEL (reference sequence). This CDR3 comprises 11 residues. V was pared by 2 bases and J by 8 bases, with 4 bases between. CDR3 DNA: TGTGCCAGCAGCCAACGCGATGAGCAGTTCTTC. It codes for CASSQRDEQFF.

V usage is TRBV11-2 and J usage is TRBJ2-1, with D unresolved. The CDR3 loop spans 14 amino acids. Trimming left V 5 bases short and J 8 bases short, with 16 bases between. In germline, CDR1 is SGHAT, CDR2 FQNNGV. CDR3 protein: CASSTVASFYEQFF. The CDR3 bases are TGTGCCAGCAGCACTGTCGCTAGTTTCTATGAGCAGTTCTTC. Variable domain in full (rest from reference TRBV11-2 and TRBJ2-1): EAGVAQSPRYKIIEKRQSVAFWCNPISGHATLYWYQQILGQGPKLLIQFQNNGVVDDSQLPKDRFSAERLKGVDSTLKIQPAKLEDSAVYLCASSTVASFYEQFFGPGTRLTVL.

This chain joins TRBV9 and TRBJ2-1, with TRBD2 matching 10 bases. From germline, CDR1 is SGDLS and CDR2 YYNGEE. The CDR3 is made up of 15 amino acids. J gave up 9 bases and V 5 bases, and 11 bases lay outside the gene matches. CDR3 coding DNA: TGTGCCAGCAGTCTCTCAGCGGGGGGGCCGGGTGAGCAGTTCTTC. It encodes CASSLSAGGPGEQFF.

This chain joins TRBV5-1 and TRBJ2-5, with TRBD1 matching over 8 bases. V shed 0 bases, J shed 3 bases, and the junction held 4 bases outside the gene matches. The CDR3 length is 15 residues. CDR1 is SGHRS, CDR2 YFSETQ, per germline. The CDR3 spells CASSLAGTGKETQYF. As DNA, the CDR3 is TGCGCCAGCAGCTTGGCCGGGACAGGAAAAGAGACCCAGTACTTC.

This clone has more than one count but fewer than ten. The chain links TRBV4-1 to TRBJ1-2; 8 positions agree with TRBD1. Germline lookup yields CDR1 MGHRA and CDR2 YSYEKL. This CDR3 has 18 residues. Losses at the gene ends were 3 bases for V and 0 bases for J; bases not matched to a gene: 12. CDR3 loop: CASSQRTGPARANYGYTF. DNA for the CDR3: TGCGCCAGCAGCCAGAGGACAGGGCCCGCAAGAGCTAACTATGGCTACACCTTC.

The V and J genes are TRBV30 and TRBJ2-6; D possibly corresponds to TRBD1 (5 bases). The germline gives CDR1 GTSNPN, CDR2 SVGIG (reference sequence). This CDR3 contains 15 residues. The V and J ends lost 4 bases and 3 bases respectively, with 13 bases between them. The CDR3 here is CAWNPGIRGANVLTF. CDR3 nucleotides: TGTGCCTGGAACCCAGGGATACGTGGGGCCAACGTCCTGACTTTC.

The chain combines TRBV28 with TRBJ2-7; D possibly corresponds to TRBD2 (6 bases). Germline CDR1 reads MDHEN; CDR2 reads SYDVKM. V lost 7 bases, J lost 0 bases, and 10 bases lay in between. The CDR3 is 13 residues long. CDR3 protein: CASTGVPSYEQYV. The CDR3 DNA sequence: TGTGCCAGCACGGGGGTTCCCTCCTACGAGCAGTACGTC.

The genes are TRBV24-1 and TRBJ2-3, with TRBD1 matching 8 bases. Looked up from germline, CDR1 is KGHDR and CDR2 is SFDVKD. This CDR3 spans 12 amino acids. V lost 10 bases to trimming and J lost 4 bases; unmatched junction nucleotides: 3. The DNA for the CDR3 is TGTGCCACGCTGGACAGGGCAGATACGCAGTATTTT. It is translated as CATLDRADTQYF.

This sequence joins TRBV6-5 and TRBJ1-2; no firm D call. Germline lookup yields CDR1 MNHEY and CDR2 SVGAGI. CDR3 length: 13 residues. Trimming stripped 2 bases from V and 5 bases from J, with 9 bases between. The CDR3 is CASSYRSYYGYTF. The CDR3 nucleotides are TGTGCCAGCAGTTACAGGAGTTATTATGGCTACACCTTC.

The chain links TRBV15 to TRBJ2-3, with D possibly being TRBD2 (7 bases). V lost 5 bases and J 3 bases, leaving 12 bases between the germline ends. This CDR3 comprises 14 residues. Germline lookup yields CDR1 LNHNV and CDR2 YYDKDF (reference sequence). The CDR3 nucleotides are TGTGCCACCAGCTTTCGGGGGGCAACAGATACGCAGTATTTT. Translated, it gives CATSFRGATDTQYF.

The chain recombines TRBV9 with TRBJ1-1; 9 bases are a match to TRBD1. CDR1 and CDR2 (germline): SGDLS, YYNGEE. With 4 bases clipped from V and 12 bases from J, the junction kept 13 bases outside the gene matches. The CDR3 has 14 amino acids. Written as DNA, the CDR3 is TGTGCCAGCAGCCCCCAGACAGGGACAGGGTTAACTTTCTTT. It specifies CASSPQTGTGLTFF. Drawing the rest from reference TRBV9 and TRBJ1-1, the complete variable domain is DSGVTQTPKHLITATGQRVTLRCSPRSGDLSVYWYQQSLDQGLQFLIQYYNGEERAKGNILERFSAQQFPDLHSELNLSSLELGDSALYFCASSPQTGTGLTFFGQGTRLTVV.

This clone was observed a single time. The CDR3 DNA sequence: TGTGCCAGCAGCTTGCAGGGGGTGCAGTACTTC. Translation gives CASSLQGVQYF. The J gene is TRBJ2-7, the V gene TRBV5-4; 7 bases agree with TRBD1. V shed 1 base, J shed 9 bases, and the junction held 1 base outside the gene matches. CDR1 is SGHNT, CDR2 YYREEE, per germline (reference sequence). CDR3 size: 11 residues.

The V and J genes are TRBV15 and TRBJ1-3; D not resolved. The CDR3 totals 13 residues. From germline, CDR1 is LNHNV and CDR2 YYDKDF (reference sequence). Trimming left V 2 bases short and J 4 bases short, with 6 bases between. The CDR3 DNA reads TGTGCCACCAGCAGAACATCCGGAAACACCATATATTTT. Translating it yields CATSRTSGNTIYF.

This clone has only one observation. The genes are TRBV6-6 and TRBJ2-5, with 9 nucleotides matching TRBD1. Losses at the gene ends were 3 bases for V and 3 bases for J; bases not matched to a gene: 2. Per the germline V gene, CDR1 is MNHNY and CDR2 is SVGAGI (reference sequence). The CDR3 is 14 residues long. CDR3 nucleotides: TGTGCCAGCAGTTATTGGACAGGGGAAGAGACCCAGTACTTC. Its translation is CASSYWTGEETQYF.

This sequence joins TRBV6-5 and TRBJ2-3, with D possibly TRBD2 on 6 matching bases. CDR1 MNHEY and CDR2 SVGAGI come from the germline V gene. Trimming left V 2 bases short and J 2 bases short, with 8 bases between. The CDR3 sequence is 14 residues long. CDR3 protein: CASSYGGVTDTQYF. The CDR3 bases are TGTGCCAGCAGTTACGGCGGGGTCACAGATACGCAGTATTTT.

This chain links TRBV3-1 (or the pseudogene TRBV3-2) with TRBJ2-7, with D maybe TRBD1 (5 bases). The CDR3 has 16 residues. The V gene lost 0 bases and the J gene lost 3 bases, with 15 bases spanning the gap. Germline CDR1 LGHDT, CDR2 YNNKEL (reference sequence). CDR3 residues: CASSQDARTRNYEQYF. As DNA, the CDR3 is TGTGCCAGCAGCCAAGATGCTCGGACAAGAAACTACGAGCAGTACTTC.